Listed here are 2 T cell receptor beta chains from one sample, sequenced in a study of glioma-infiltrating T cells. Amplification of TCR alpha and beta CDR3 regions from RNA used iRepertoire nested multiplex PCR. One entry per CDR3 protein, called by TCRdb with MiXCR from the multiplex PCR reads. The sample has over 130,000 distinct CDR3 sequences, about 39% seen once. Specimen: glioma tissue, nonneoplastic brain tissue, or PBMCs (not recorded which). These receptors originate from a human donor with low-grade glioma or glioblastoma, undergoing nonglioma brain surgery, or in good health (not recorded which).

The chain uses TRBV12-3 or TRBV12-4 and TRBJ2-2, with TRBD2 matching over 7 bases. CDR3 length equals 15 residues. V was pared by 6 bases and J by 2 bases, with 6 bases of the junction left unmatched. The CDR3 nucleotides read TGTGCCAGCAGACCGGGACTACAAAACACCGGGGAGCTGTTTTTT. Encoded protein: CASRPGLQNTGELFF.

The chain joins TRBV27 to TRBJ2-1; D may correspond to TRBD1 or TRBD2 (5 bases each). This CDR3 is 18 amino acids long. Germline CDR1 MNHEY, CDR2 SMNVEV (reference sequence). The V end lost 5 bases, the J end lost 0 bases, and 20 bases lay between the germline ends. CDR3: CASSLRGRGASSYNEQFF. The CDR3 DNA reads as TGTGCCAGCAGTCTTCGCGGCCGGGGCGCTAGCTCCTACAATGAGCAGTTCTTC.